This T cell receptor beta chain was sequenced during a study of CD8 T cells in Susac syndrome. CDR1 MNHEY and CDR2 SVGAGI come from the germline V gene. V lost 10 bases and J lost 7; bases outside the gene matches: 13. The CDR3 has 14 residues. With random hexamers, roughly 0.45 to 1 ug RNA was reverse transcribed. TCRdb independently ran MiXCR on the immunoSEQ multiplex PCR reads; one entry per CDR3 protein. The sample includes about 210,000 distinct CDR3 sequences, roughly 96% of them seen just once. The sample was CD4+ T cells from PBMCs. The sequence derives from a human donor with multiple sclerosis. V gene TRBV6-5 combines with J gene TRBJ1-2; TRBD1 agrees at 9 bases. CDR3 sequence reads: CATANPGQGRGYTF. The CDR3 coding sequence is TGTGCCACCGCCAACCCGGGACAGGGACGTGGCTACACCTTC.